Listed below are T cell receptor beta chains from one sample, sequenced in a study of shared clonotypes between healthy human individuals. TCRdb keeps only in-frame clones here, not all; method: immunoSEQ multiplex PCR. The table includes 1.6 million or so clones, around 95% detected once. The sequenced sample consisted of naive CD4+ T cells sorted from blood. Receptor source: a man in his thirties or forties in good health. Both conserved end residues are part of each CDR3. D genes are given only for firm matches. Only some rows state a clone size, as once, few, many or a class for expanded clones.

>TRBV18|.|TRBJ2-2|.
TGTGCCAGCTCACCCGTAACGGCGCAGAACACCGGGGAGCTGTTTTTT
CASSPVTAQNTGELFF
>TRBV6-6|.|TRBJ1-5|.
TGTGCCAGCAGCCCGCCCGGGACAATTAATCAGCCCCAGCATTTT
CASSPPGTINQPQHF
>TRBV5-4|.|TRBJ2-7|.
TGTGCCAGCAGCTTTCGAGCTCGATCCTACGAGCAGTACTTC
CASSFRARSYEQYF
>TRBV7-9|.|TRBJ2-7|.
TGTGCCAGCAGCTTGGCACAGGGCTACGAGCAGTACTTC
CASSLAQGYEQYF
>TRBV5-1|.|TRBJ2-7|few
TGCGCCAGCAGCTTTGACGCGACCGCTTCCTACGAGCAGTACTTC
CASSFDATASYEQYF
>TRBV2|.|TRBJ2-7|.
TGTGCCAGCAGTGGAGAGGGGGGCTACGAGCAGTACTTC
CASSGEGGYEQYF
>TRBV2|.|TRBJ1-5|.
TGTGCCAGCAGTGAACAGGGGACGGGGCAGCCCCAGCATTTT
CASSEQGTGQPQHF
>TRBV5-1|TRBD2|TRBJ2-1|.
TGCGCCAGCAGCTCGGGACTAGTCTCGAATGAGCAGTTCTTC
CASSSGLVSNEQFF
>TRBV27|.|TRBJ1-1|.
TGTGCCAGCAGTTTAAGGTCGGCCAGCCGCATGAACACTGAAGCTTTCTTT
CASSLRSASRMNTEAFF
>TRBV5-1|.|TRBJ2-1|.
TGCGCCAGCAGCTTTCGTGAATCATCCTACAATGAGCAGTTCTTC
CASSFRESSYNEQFF
>TRBV4-2|TRBD2|TRBJ2-1|.
TGTGCCAGCAGCCAAACGCGAGCCGGACTAGCGGGAACGAATGAGCAGTTCTTC
CASSQTRAGLAGTNEQFF
>TRBV4-3|.|TRBJ1-4|.
TGCGCCAGCAGCCGAGGTCAGGGGTTAGGAAGTAGGGAAAAACTGTTTTTT
CASSRGQGLGSREKLFF
>TRBV7-3|TRBD2|TRBJ2-1|.
TGTGCCAGCAGCTTAACTAGCGGGATATTCAATGAGCAGTTCTTC
CASSLTSGIFNEQFF
>TRBV29-1|TRBD1|TRBJ2-3|.
TGCAGCGTTGAGGACAGGGGAAACACAGATACGCAGTATTTT
CSVEDRGNTDTQYF
>TRBV18|TRBD1|TRBJ1-2|.
TGTGCCAGCTCACCTCTGCTCGGACAGGACCTAATGCCCAACTATGGCTACACCTTC
CASSPLLGQDLMPNYGYTF
>TRBV7-2|TRBD2|TRBJ2-3|.
TGTGCCAGCAGCTTATGGGGAGGGAGCGAAGATACGCAGTATTTT
CASSLWGGSEDTQYF
>TRBV6-6|TRBD1|TRBJ1-4|once
TGTGCCAGCAGTTCCCGGGACAGAACTAATGAAAAACTGTTTTTT
CASSSRDRTNEKLFF
>TRBV27|TRBD1|TRBJ2-7|.
TGTGCCAGCAGTTCCCCGAAACAGGGGAAGGTTTACGAGCAGTACTTC
CASSSPKQGKVYEQYF
>TRBV27|.|TRBJ2-3|.
TGTGCCAGCCTGAACCGGCCGGGACTGAGCACAGATACGCAGTATTTT
CASLNRPGLSTDTQYF
>TRBV15|TRBD2|TRBJ2-1|.
TGTGCCACCAGCAGAGCTGTTGGGACTAAGAGCGGTGAGCAGTTCTTC
CATSRAVGTKSGEQFF
>TRBV7-2|TRBD2|TRBJ2-3|.
TGTGCCAGCAGCTTAGGAGGGAGGGCGGATACGCAGTATTTT
CASSLGGRADTQYF
>TRBV5-5|.|TRBJ1-4|.
TGTGCCAGCAGCCTTCCCGACAGCGCGGCTAATGAAAAACTGTTTTTT
CASSLPDSAANEKLFF
>TRBV28|.|TRBJ2-7|.
TGTGCCAGCAGCGCCTGGGGACGGAGCCTCATACCCTACGAGCAGTACTTC
CASSAWGRSLIPYEQYF
>TRBV7-3|TRBD1|TRBJ1-2|.
TGTGCCAGCAGCTTATACGAGAGGACAGGGGGCACGTCAGGCTACACCTTC
CASSLYERTGGTSGYTF
>TRBV29-1|TRBD1|TRBJ2-5|once
TGCAGCGTTGAGGGACAGCGCCAGCTACAGCAGTACTTC
CSVEGQRQLQQYF
>TRBV11-2|.|TRBJ2-2|.
TGTGCCAGCAGCTTAGTTGAGTACACCGGGGAGCTGTTTTTT
CASSLVEYTGELFF
>TRBV7-9|.|TRBJ1-4|.
TGTGCCAGCAGGTCGGCGGGACCGGGTAATGAAAAACTGTTTTTT
CASRSAGPGNEKLFF
>TRBV11-3|TRBD2|TRBJ2-7|.
TGTGCCAGCAGCAGACTCCTAGCGGGAGTTGGTTACGAGCAGTACTTC
CASSRLLAGVGYEQYF
>TRBV28|TRBD2|TRBJ2-4|.
TGTGCCAGCAGGGGGAGGGTAGTAAACATTCAGTACTTC
CASRGRVVNIQYF
>TRBV6-5|.|TRBJ2-1|.
TGTGCCAGCAGGCCTAGCTCCTACAATGAGCAGTTCTTC
CASRPSSYNEQFF
>TRBV7-9|.|TRBJ2-7|.
TGTGCCAGCAGCCAAGGCGGGACACTCTACGAGCAGTACTTC
CASSQGGTLYEQYF
>TRBV5-1|TRBD2|TRBJ2-3|.
TGCGCCAGCAGTCGAAGCGGGAGTTGGACAGATACGCAGTATTTT
CASSRSGSWTDTQYF
>TRBV29-1|.|TRBJ1-2|.
TGCAGCGTTGATCCCGGGGGCCATGGCTACACCTTC
CSVDPGGHGYTF
>TRBV5-4|.|TRBJ1-2|.
TGTGCCAGCAGCTTGGCGGGCGGGCGCAACTATGGCTACACCTTC
CASSLAGGRNYGYTF
>TRBV5-4|.|TRBJ2-6|few
TGTGCCAGCGCACAAGGGGGGGCAGGTGCCAACGTCCTGACTTTC
CASAQGGAGANVLTF
>TRBV5-4|TRBD2|TRBJ2-5|.
TGTGCCAGCAGCCAAAAAGGGTTGCCTAGCGGCATGGGGACCCAGTACTTC
CASSQKGLPSGMGTQYF
>TRBV18|.|TRBJ1-2|.
TGTGCCAGCTCAGGATGGACGGCAGCTAACTATGGCTACACCTTC
CASSGWTAANYGYTF
>TRBV5-1|.|TRBJ2-3|.
TGCGCCAGCAACGGCCCGGACAGTATCGGAGATACGCAGTATTTT
CASNGPDSIGDTQYF
>TRBV9|.|TRBJ2-2|.
TGTGCCACCCGGGAAGGGGATGACACCGGGGAGCTGTTTTTT
CATREGDDTGELFF
>TRBV29-1|.|TRBJ1-2|.
TGCAGCGGTTTCTTCTATGGCTACACCTTC
CSGFFYGYTF
>TRBV7-6|.|TRBJ2-1|.
TGTGCCAGCAGCCAAAGACCCGTTGCCAATGAGCAGTTCTTC
CASSQRPVANEQFF
>TRBV7-9|.|TRBJ1-5|.
TGTGCCAGCAGCCCCGACGGCAATCAGCCCCAGCATTTT
CASSPDGNQPQHF
>TRBV18|.|TRBJ2-5|.
TGTGCCAGCTCACCAAGATTAGACCAAGAGACCCAGTACTTC
CASSPRLDQETQYF
>TRBV7-9|TRBD1|TRBJ1-5|.
TGTGCCAGCAGCTTAGGTATCTTGAGACAGGGGTTCCCTCAGCCCCAGCATTTT
CASSLGILRQGFPQPQHF
>TRBV6-5|TRBD2|TRBJ2-5|.
TGTGCCAGCAGTTACTCCGGGGGGGGAGTGGGAGAGACCCAGTACTTC
CASSYSGGGVGETQYF
>TRBV5-6|.|TRBJ1-2|.
TGTGCCAGCAGCATAGGGGGGCTCGGCTACACCTTC
CASSIGGLGYTF
>TRBV7-2|TRBD1|TRBJ2-1|.
TGTGCCAGCCGACAGGGGCAATTGAATGAGCAGTTCTTC
CASRQGQLNEQFF
>TRBV18|.|TRBJ2-7|.
TGTGCCAGCTCGTCGAACTACGAGCAGTACTTC
CASSSNYEQYF
>TRBV5-1|.|TRBJ2-3|once
TGCGCCAGCAGCCTCGGACAGAGCGCTACGCAGTATTTT
CASSLGQSATQYF